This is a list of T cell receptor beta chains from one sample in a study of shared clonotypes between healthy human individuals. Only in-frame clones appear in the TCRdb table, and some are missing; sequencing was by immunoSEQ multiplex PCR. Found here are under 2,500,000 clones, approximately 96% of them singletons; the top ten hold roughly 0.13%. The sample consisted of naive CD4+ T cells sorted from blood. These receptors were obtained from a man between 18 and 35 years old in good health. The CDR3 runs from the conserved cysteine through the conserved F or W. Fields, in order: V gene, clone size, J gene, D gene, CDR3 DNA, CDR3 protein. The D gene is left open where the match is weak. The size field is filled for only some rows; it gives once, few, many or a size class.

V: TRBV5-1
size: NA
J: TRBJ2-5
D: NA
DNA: TGCGCCAGCAGCATAGGGGGTGAGTCCCAAGAGACCCAGTACTTC
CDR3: CASSIGGESQETQYF

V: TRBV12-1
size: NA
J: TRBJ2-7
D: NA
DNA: TGTGCCAGCAGCTTTAGGGTTTTTGCGGGGAGAGCCTACGAGCAGTACTTC
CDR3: CASSFRVFAGRAYEQYF

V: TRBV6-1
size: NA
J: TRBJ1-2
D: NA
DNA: TGTGCCAGCAGCCCCGGACAGAGCTCTAACTATGGCTACACCTTC
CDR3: CASSPGQSSNYGYTF

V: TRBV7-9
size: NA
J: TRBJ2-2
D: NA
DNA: TGTGCCAGCAGCTTATTCCCTTGGAACACCGGGGAGCTGTTTTTT
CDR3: CASSLFPWNTGELFF

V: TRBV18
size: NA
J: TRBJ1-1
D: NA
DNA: TGTGCCAGCTCACCACCGGGTGTGGGGTCTACTGTTGAAGCTTTCTTT
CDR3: CASSPPGVGSTVEAFF

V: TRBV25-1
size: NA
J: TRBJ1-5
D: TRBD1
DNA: TGTGCCAGCAGTGGCGGACAGGGGGCCCCCAGCCAGCCCCAGCATTTT
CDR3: CASSGGQGAPSQPQHF

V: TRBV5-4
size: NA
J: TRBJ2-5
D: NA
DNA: TGTGCCAGCAGCGCACCGGGACTGATCCAAGAGACCCAGTACTTC
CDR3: CASSAPGLIQETQYF

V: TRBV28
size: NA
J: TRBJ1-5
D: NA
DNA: TGTGCCAGCAGTTTAGGGTTTCAGCCCCAGCATTTT
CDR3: CASSLGFQPQHF

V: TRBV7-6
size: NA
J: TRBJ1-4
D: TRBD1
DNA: TGTGCCAGCAGCTTAGTCGGGACAGGGCCTGAAAAACTGTTTTTT
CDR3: CASSLVGTGPEKLFF

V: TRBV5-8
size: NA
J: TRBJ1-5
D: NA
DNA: TGTGCCAGCAGCTTGGATTATAGCAATCAGCCCCAGCATTTT
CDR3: CASSLDYSNQPQHF

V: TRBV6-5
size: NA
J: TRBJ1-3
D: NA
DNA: TGTGCCAGCGCTAGGACGGTGGCTGGAAACACCATATATTTT
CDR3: CASARTVAGNTIYF

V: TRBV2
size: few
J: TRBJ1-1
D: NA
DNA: TGTGCCAGCAGTGATGCGGTATCAGAAGCTTTCTTT
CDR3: CASSDAVSEAFF

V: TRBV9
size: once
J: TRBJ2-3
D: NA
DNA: TGTGCCAGCAGCGAAGGCAGCACAGATACGCAGTATTTT
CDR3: CASSEGSTDTQYF

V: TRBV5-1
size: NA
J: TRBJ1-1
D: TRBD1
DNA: TGCGCCAGCAGCTTGGCTTATCGACAGGGGGCTGACACTGAAGCTTTCTTT
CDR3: CASSLAYRQGADTEAFF

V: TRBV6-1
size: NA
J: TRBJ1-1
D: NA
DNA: TGTGCCAGCAGTGAAGGAGTACTCCTGAACACTGAAGCTTTCTTT
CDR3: CASSEGVLLNTEAFF

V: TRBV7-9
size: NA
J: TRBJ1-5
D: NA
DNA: TGTGCCAGCGGCGTTAGGGGGGGCGACAATCAGCCCCAGCATTTT
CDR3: CASGVRGGDNQPQHF

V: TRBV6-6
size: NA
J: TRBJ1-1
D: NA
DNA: TGTGCCAGCAGTTCCCAACCTGGGACGGGTGAAGCTTTCTTT
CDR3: CASSSQPGTGEAFF

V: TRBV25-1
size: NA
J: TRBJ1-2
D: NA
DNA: TGTGCCAGCAGCTTAGGGGACGTCTATGGCTACACCTTC
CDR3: CASSLGDVYGYTF

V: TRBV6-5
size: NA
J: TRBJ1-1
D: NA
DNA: TGTGCCAGCAGTTACTTGGGGAGTGAAGCTTTCTTT
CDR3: CASSYLGSEAFF

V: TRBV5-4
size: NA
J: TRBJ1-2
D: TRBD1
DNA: TGTGCCAGCAGCTTGGCCCCGGGACAGGGAAACTATGGCTACACCTTC
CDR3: CASSLAPGQGNYGYTF

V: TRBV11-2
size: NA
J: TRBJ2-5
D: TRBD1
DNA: TGTGCCAGCAGCCCGGAACGACAGGGCCCGTACTTC
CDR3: CASSPERQGPYF

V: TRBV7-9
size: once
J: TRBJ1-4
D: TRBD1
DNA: TGTGCCAGCAGCCTCAGGGGGGCTAATGAAAAACTGTTTTTT
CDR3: CASSLRGANEKLFF

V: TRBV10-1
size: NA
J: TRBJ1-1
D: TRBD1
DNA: TGCGCCAGCAGTGAACAGGGGGCGGTCGGGACTGAAGCTTTCTTT
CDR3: CASSEQGAVGTEAFF

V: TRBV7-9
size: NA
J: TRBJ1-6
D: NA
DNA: TGTGCCAGCAGCTTAGCCGACTCCTATAATTCACCCCTCCACTTT
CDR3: CASSLADSYNSPLHF

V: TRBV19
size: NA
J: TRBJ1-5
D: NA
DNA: TGTGCCACCAGCAGGCAGAATAGCAATCAGCCCCAGCATTTT
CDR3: CATSRQNSNQPQHF

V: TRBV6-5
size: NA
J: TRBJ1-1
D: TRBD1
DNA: TGTGCCAGCAGTCGACCAGGGGGCGCGGGCACTGAAGCTTTCTTT
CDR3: CASSRPGGAGTEAFF

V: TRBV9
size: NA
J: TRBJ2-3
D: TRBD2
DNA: TGTGCCAGCACCGGGACTAGCGGGGGGATCTCGCAGTATTTT
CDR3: CASTGTSGGISQYF

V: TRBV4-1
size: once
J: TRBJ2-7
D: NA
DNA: TGCGCCAGCAGCTTATGGGCGAGCTCCTACGAGCAGTACTTC
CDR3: CASSLWASSYEQYF

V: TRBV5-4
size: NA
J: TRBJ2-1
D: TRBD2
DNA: TGTGCCAGCAGCTTGGTCGGGAGGGAACTTTACAATGAGCAGTTCTTC
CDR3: CASSLVGRELYNEQFF